This T cell receptor (beta chain) comes out of a study of CD8+ T cells in alopecia areata. The sample holds a few counts of this clone. The length of the CDR3 is 17 residues. V trimming: 3 bases; J trimming: 0 bases; junction bases outside the gene matches: 3. Germline V gene lookup returns CDR1 LGHNA and CDR2 YNFKEQ. The treatment is: oral pan-JAK inhibitor, 5-10 mg twice daily. In each case, RNA was isolated and then reverse transcribed into cDNA as the sequencing template. Sequenced by immunoSEQ multiplex PCR; TCRdb stores in-frame clones only, minus some. The profile shows about 220,000 clones, less than 75% of them singletons.

V is TRBV4-2 and J is TRBJ2-3, with 13 bases matching TRBD2. The material was CD4+ T cells sorted from blood, obtained at week 4, from a patient treated with tofacitinib. The source is a human donor with alopecia areata. The CDR3 loop is CASSQRGLAGSTDTQYF. CDR3 DNA: TGTGCCAGCAGCCAGCGGGGACTAGCGGGGAGCACAGATACGCAGTATTTT.